One and the same sample provided the 21 T cell receptor beta chains below, sequenced in a study of blood T cell repertoires in COVID-19. Profiling relied on immunoSEQ multiplex PCR, and the TCRdb table lists in-frame clones only, not all of them. This sample yields roughly 130,000 clones, of which about 88% are seen a single time; under 4.5% belongs to the top ten. Sequencing used peripheral blood. These receptors all stem from a man between 45 and 60 years old with active COVID-19.

V is TRBV3-1 (or the pseudogene TRBV3-2) and J is TRBJ2-3; possibly TRBD2 for D (6 bases). V was cut by 3 bases and J by 4 bases, with 17 bases left in between. Germline lookup yields CDR1 LGHDT and CDR2 YNNKEL (reference sequence). CDR3 length equals 16 residues. The CDR3 protein is CASSQFGGVGADTQYF. CDR3 nucleotides: TGTGCCAGCAGCCAGTTCGGCGGGGTGGGGGCAGATACGCAGTATTTT.

This chain uses TRBV5-1 with TRBJ2-2; the match to TRBD2 covers 10 bases. There are 17 residues in the CDR3. V was pared by 0 bases and J by 3 bases, with 5 bases of the junction left unmatched. Germline CDR1 SGHRS, CDR2 YFSETQ. The CDR3 nucleotides read TGCGCCAGCAGCTTGGGGCTAGCGGGGGCTTACACCGGGGAGCTGTTTTTT. Protein: CASSLGLAGAYTGELFF.

This chain connects TRBV5-4 to TRBJ1-6, with 7 bases fitting TRBD1. The germline V gene encodes CDR1 SGHNT and CDR2 YYREEE (reference sequence). The CDR3 runs to 15 residues. V lost 0 bases and J lost 9; bases outside the gene matches: 6. The CDR3 bases are TGTGCCAGCAGCTTGGGTACAGGGGTGGTTTCACCCCTCCACTTT. Amino acids: CASSLGTGVVSPLHF.

The chain is built from TRBV11-2 and TRBJ1-3; D not certain. Germline V CDR1 and CDR2: SGHAT, FQNNGV. The CDR3 length is 15 residues. Trimming cost V 4 bases and J 0 bases, with 10 bases left between them. The CDR3 loop reads CASSSRGSSGNTIYF. The CDR3 region has the DNA TGTGCCAGCAGCTCTCGGGGTTCCTCTGGAAACACCATATATTTT.

Only one count was recorded for this clone. This chain joins TRBV18 and TRBJ1-4, with no clear D. Germline CDR1 KGHSH, CDR2 LQKENI. Trimming shortened V by 2 bases and J by 5 bases, and 12 bases separated the two germline ends. CDR3 length: 15 residues. DNA for the CDR3: TGTGCCAGCTCACCATATTCTACAGAGAATGAAAAACTGTTTTTT. Translated, it gives CASSPYSTENEKLFF.

On this clone: The limits of the CDR3 on the DNA are not certain, so only TCRdb's listed CDR3 is given. J is TRBJ1-1 and V is TRBV6-1. Both ends counted, the CDR3 spans 14 residues. CDR1 is MNHNS and CDR2 is SASEGT in the germline V gene. CDR3: CASSEVGPGSGRFF.

This chain links TRBV3-1 (or the pseudogene TRBV3-2) with TRBJ1-1, with unresolved D. The CDR3 is 13 amino acids. Germline assignment: CDR1 LGHDT and CDR2 YNNKEL (reference sequence). V was shortened by 3 bases and J by 1 base, with 6 bases between the two germline ends. The CDR3 nucleotides read TGTGCCAGCAGCCAGAGCCCGAACACTGAAGCTTTCTTT. Amino acid sequence: CASSQSPNTEAFF.

This clone occurred once. The rearrangement joins TRBV5-4 to TRBJ1-1; a possible D gene is TRBD1 (5 bases). The CDR3 totals 16 residues. Germline V gene sequence: CDR1 SGHNT, CDR2 YYREEE (reference sequence). The V end was cut by 7 bases, the J end by 0 bases, with 19 bases between. Here the CDR3 reads CASAPLVSGVNTEAFF. The CDR3 DNA reads as TGTGCCAGCGCCCCACTTGTGTCGGGGGTGAACACTGAAGCTTTCTTT.

There are a few counts of this clone. The chain has TRBV6-5 and TRBJ1-2; 7 bases fit TRBD1. V trimming: 6 bases; J trimming: 9 bases; junction bases outside the gene matches: 7. Germline-derived CDR1 and CDR2 are MNHEY and SVGAGI. This CDR3 has 12 amino acids. The CDR3 region has the DNA TGTGCCAGCAGAAAAACAGGGGAGAGCTACACCTTC. This codes for CASRKTGESYTF.

This clone was seen just once. V and J are TRBV19 and TRBJ2-2; weak D call: TRBD2 (5 bases). V was clipped by 0 bases and J by 3 bases, with 14 bases between them. This CDR3 comprises 17 residues. Germline V gives CDR1 LNHDA, CDR2 SQIVND (reference sequence). The CDR3 is CASSIDPGYMDTGELFF. In nucleotides, the CDR3 is TGTGCCAGTAGTATAGATCCGGGGTATATGGACACCGGGGAGCTGTTTTTT. Using reference TRBV19 and TRBJ2-2 for the parts outside the CDR3, the full variable domain is DGGITQSPKYLFRKEGQNVTLSCEQNLNHDAMYWYRQDPGQGLRLIYYSQIVNDFQKGDIAEGYSVSREKKESFPLTVTSAQKNPTAFYLCASSIDPGYMDTGELFFGEGSRLTVL.

The chain uses TRBV5-6 and TRBJ1-2; unclear D gene. CDR1 is SGHDT and CDR2 is YYEEEE in the germline V gene. The CDR3 contains 15 residues. Trimming cost V 3 bases and J 2 bases, with 14 bases left between them. The CDR3 loop reads CASSWYSSPNYGYTF. The CDR3 DNA reads TGTGCCAGCAGCTGGTACAGCAGTCCCAACTATGGCTACACCTTC. Based on the CDR3 plus reference TRBV5-6 and TRBJ1-2, the full variable domain is DAGVTQSPTHLIKTRGQQVTLRCSPKSGHDTVSWYQQALGQGPQFIFQYYEEEERQRGNFPDRFSGHQFPNYSSELNVNALLLGDSALYLCASSWYSSPNYGYTFGSGTRLTVV.

V gene TRBV9 combines with J gene TRBJ2-7, with unresolved D. V gave up 0 bases and J gave up 1 base, with 14 bases separating them. The CDR3 has 16 amino acids. Germline loops: CDR1 SGDLS, CDR2 YYNGEE. CDR3: CASSVVSGLRSYEQYV. The CDR3 region has the DNA TGTGCCAGCAGCGTAGTTTCGGGTCTTCGGTCCTACGAGCAGTACGTC.

J is TRBJ2-5 and V is TRBV24-1; a possible D gene is TRBD1 (7 bases). Trimming removed 7 bases at V and 5 bases at J, with 10 bases between. From germline, CDR1 is KGHDR and CDR2 SFDVKD. This CDR3 has 12 residues. The CDR3 loop is CATSAGGETQYF. The CDR3 region has the DNA TGTGCCACCAGCGCAGGGGGGGAGACCCAGTACTTC.

The chain couples TRBV2 to TRBJ2-3; TRBD2 might be the D (6 bases). The CDR3 has 16 residues. V was pared by 4 bases and J by 3 bases, with 17 bases between. Germline V gene data show CDR1 as SNHLY and CDR2 as FYNNEI. The CDR3 sequence: CASSVAGTVGTDTQYF. As DNA, the CDR3 is TGTGCCAGCAGTGTCGCCGGGACTGTTGGGACAGATACGCAGTATTTT.

The chain uses TRBV25-1 and TRBJ1-6, with 10 bases fitting TRBD1. The germline gives CDR1 MGHDK, CDR2 SYGVNS. V was clipped by 7 bases and J by 7 bases; unmatched bases: 4. CDR3 length equals 14 residues. CDR3 sequence reads: CASKGDRGNSPLHF. CDR3 nucleotide sequence: TGTGCCAGCAAAGGGGACAGGGGCAATTCACCCCTCCACTTT.

This clone was seen only a few times. The rearrangement links TRBV4-1 to TRBJ2-7; D ambiguous. V was pared by 1 base and J by 2 bases, with 15 bases between. CDR1 MGHRA and CDR2 YSYEKL come from the germline V gene. CDR3 size: 16 residues. CDR3 region: CASSQVWSVEPYEQYF. CDR3 bases: TGCGCCAGCAGCCAAGTTTGGAGCGTAGAGCCCTACGAGCAGTACTTC.

The chain is built from TRBV19 and TRBJ2-5, with 7 bases aligning to TRBD2. Germline assignment: CDR1 LNHDA and CDR2 SQIVND (reference sequence). Trimming removed 5 bases from V and 4 bases from J; junction bases left unmatched: 10. The CDR3 consists of 15 residues. CDR3 coding DNA: TGTGCCAGTAGTCCGACTAGGGGAGGGCCAGAGACCCAGTACTTC. Protein: CASSPTRGGPETQYF.

This chain joins TRBV18 and TRBJ1-1, with D maybe TRBD1 (5 bases). The germline V gene encodes CDR1 KGHSH and CDR2 LQKENI. V was cut by 8 bases and J by 1 base, with 20 bases left in between. The CDR3 loop spans 16 amino acids. CDR3 nucleotides: TGTGCCAGCACGCACGGGGTGGGGGGGTCGAACACTGAAGCTTTCTTT. It codes for CASTHGVGGSNTEAFF.

J is TRBJ1-2 and V is TRBV11-2; D remains ambiguous. V was shortened by 1 base and J by 4 bases, with 7 bases between the two germline ends. Germline V gene data show CDR1 as SGHAT and CDR2 as FQNNGV. The length of the CDR3 is 13 residues. The DNA for the CDR3 is TGTGCCAGCAGCTTAGGAGGGCCCTATGGCTACACCTTC. Translation: CASSLGGPYGYTF.

The rearrangement uses TRBV27 and TRBJ1-4, with D perhaps TRBD1 (5 bases). The CDR3 extends over 15 amino acids. The V end lost 1 base, the J end lost 5 bases, and 11 bases lay between the germline ends. Germline CDR1 is MNHEY and CDR2 is SMNVEV (reference sequence). The CDR3 coding sequence is TGTGCCAGCAGTTTATTTGGGGCAATCAATGAAAAACTGTTTTTT. It encodes CASSLFGAINEKLFF.

This clone was counted once. The rearrangement links TRBV10-1 to TRBJ1-1; tentative D call: TRBD1 (5 bases). Trimming shortened V by 6 bases and J by 4 bases, and 18 bases separated the two germline ends. Germline CDR1 and CDR2: WNHNN and SYGVQD (reference sequence). The CDR3 has 15 residues. DNA of the CDR3: TGCGCCAGCAGAACCCCCGGGGGAGGACCCACTGAAGCTTTCTTT. The encoded protein is CASRTPGGGPTEAFF.